This T cell receptor beta chain was profiled in a study of blood T cell repertoires in COVID-19. Study summary: Samples representing acute and convalescent COVID-19 were sourced from the United States, Italy and Spain. The analysed material was cDNA or gDNA that came from T cells, B-cell-depleted T cells, or PBMCs.

The CDR3 contains 15 residues. Trimming took 5 bases from V and 0 from J, leaving 10 bases between them. Per germline, CDR1 MNHEY and CDR2 SVGAGI. As originally analysed: Amplifying reference gene primers gave estimates of nucleated cell counts. TCRdb keeps only in-frame clones here, not all; method: immunoSEQ multiplex PCR. That table is the source of V, J and clone size, and D and trimming were worked out from the DNA. The sample lists about 120,000 clones; roughly nine tenths were seen once. This chain joins TRBV6-5 and TRBJ2-2; weak D call: TRBD1 (5 bases). The sample comprised peripheral blood. The receptor was derived from a man between 65 and 85 years old who had recovered from COVID-19. CDR3 sequence (DNA): TGTGCCAGCAGTCCCAGGGTTGCGAACACCGGGGAGCTGTTTTTT. It is translated as CASSPRVANTGELFF.